Each of the 31 T cell receptor beta chains below was sequenced from the same sample in a study of T cells after posttransplantation cyclophosphamide. This table comes from immunoSEQ multiplex PCR, and its TCRdb copy is limited to in-frame clones, with some not included. This table holds around 10,000 clones, roughly 98% found once. The naive gate required viable CD3+CD4+ or CD3+CD8+ cells with CCR7+CD45RA+CD45RO-CD95-CD27+CD28+ phenotype. Sample: naive CD4+ T cells sorted from PBMCs. The receptors were sampled from a woman aged 55-70 years in good health, CMV-negative, and a related stem cell transplant donor.

The chain couples TRBV4-2 to TRBJ1-1; TRBD1 aligns across 8 bases. Germline lookup yields CDR1 LGHNA and CDR2 YNFKEQ. The CDR3 length is 19 residues. J lost 2 bases, V lost 2 bases, and 16 bases had no gene match. The CDR3 sequence: CASSQPLGRGPRPNTEAFF. Written as DNA, the CDR3 is TGTGCCAGCAGCCAACCATTAGGCAGGGGGCCTCGCCCCAACACTGAAGCTTTCTTT.

CDR3 sequence reads: CASSSQLRYWTGDGNTIYF. CDR3 nucleotides: TGTGCCAGCAGCTCACAGTTACGTTACTGGACAGGGGATGGAAACACCATATATTTT. This chain connects TRBV7-2 to TRBJ1-3; 9 bases agree with TRBD1. This CDR3 has 19 amino acids. Unmatched junction bases numbered 16, after V lost 4 bases and J lost 3 bases. Germline loops: CDR1 SGHTA, CDR2 FQGNSA.

The J gene is TRBJ2-3, the V gene TRBV30, with 14 bases identical to TRBD2. The germline V gene has CDR1 GTSNPN and CDR2 SVGIG (reference sequence). This CDR3 region has 16 residues. The junction had 9 bases not matched to a gene; V was cut back by 7 bases and J by 3 bases. The CDR3 DNA follows: TGTGCCTCGAGACCGGGACTAGCGGGAGTAACAGATACGCAGTATTTT. Translating it yields CASRPGLAGVTDTQYF.

J is TRBJ2-7 and V is TRBV9; D might be TRBD1 (5 bases). The CDR3 has 13 residues. Germline CDR1 reads SGDLS; CDR2 reads YYNGEE. Trimming shortened V by 4 bases and J by 5 bases, and 13 bases separated the two germline ends. CDR3 coding DNA: TGTGCCAGCAGCCCGCCCCCAGGGAACGAGCAGTACTTC. It specifies CASSPPPGNEQYF.

This CDR3 reads CASSLRGLAGGGRVSEQYF. The CDR3 nucleotides read TGTGCCAGTAGCCTAAGGGGGCTAGCGGGAGGAGGAAGGGTAAGCGAGCAGTACTTC. The gene calls are TRBV19 and TRBJ2-7, with 11 bases aligning to TRBD2. V was clipped by 6 bases and J by 6 bases; unmatched bases: 22. The germline CDR1 and CDR2 sequences are LNHDA and SQIVND (reference sequence). The CDR3 contains 19 residues. Variable domain in full (rest from reference TRBV19 and TRBJ2-7): DGGITQSPKYLFRKEGQNVTLSCEQNLNHDAMYWYRQDPGQGLRLIYYSQIVNDFQKGDIAEGYSVSREKKESFPLTVTSAQKNPTAFYLCASSLRGLAGGGRVSEQYFGPGTRLTVT.

The V and J genes are TRBV19 and TRBJ2-3; possible D gene TRBD2, 5 bases. The germline V gene has CDR1 LNHDA and CDR2 SQIVND (reference sequence). Trimming removed 6 bases at V and 2 bases at J, with 9 bases between. This CDR3 spans 13 amino acids. This CDR3 reads CASRAEVTDTQYF. The CDR3 DNA sequence: TGTGCCAGTAGAGCGGAGGTCACAGATACGCAGTATTTT.

V gene TRBV6-5 combines with J gene TRBJ1-5, with D perhaps matching TRBD1 (6 bases). Germline CDR1 MNHEY, CDR2 SVGAGI. With 4 bases removed from V and 8 bases from J, the gap between germline ends came to 18 bases. This CDR3 is 15 amino acids long. CDR3 DNA: TGTGCCAGCAGTTCGCAGGGAGGGGGTCTGGAGCCCCAGCATTTT. This gives the protein CASSSQGGGLEPQHF.

This clone occurred once. The rearrangement links TRBV27 to TRBJ1-6, with no clear D. Germline V gene lookup returns CDR1 MNHEY and CDR2 SMNVEV (reference sequence). Trimming shortened V by 3 bases and J by 3 bases, and 6 bases separated the two germline ends. The CDR3 is 14 residues long. The CDR3 region is CASSFEYYNSPLHF. CDR3 sequence (DNA): TGTGCCAGCAGTTTTGAGTACTATAATTCACCCCTCCACTTT.

This chain uses TRBV5-1 with TRBJ2-6, with a possible D match to TRBD2 (5 bases). Germline V gene data show CDR1 as SGHRS and CDR2 as YFSETQ. Trimming took off 3 bases at V and 2 bases at J, with 12 bases between the two ends. This CDR3 contains 16 residues. The DNA of the CDR3 is TGCGCCAGCAGCTCACGGGGTAAAGCTGGGGCCAACGTCCTGACTTTC. Protein sequence: CASSSRGKAGANVLTF.

The chain couples TRBV27 to TRBJ1-6; 9 positions agree with TRBD1. Germline trimming cut 3 bases from V and 6 bases from J; bases unmatched to any gene: 3. This CDR3 is built from 15 residues. The V gene's germline CDR1 is MNHEY and CDR2 SMNVEV (reference sequence). CDR3 amino acids: CASSLGTGRNSPLHF. The CDR3 DNA is TGTGCCAGCAGTTTGGGGACAGGGCGTAATTCACCCCTCCACTTT.

The chain links TRBV6-1 to TRBJ1-6, with TRBD1 identical over 10 bases. V trimming: 6 bases; J trimming: 7 bases; junction bases outside the gene matches: 6. CDR1 MNHNS and CDR2 SASEGT come from the germline V gene. This CDR3 contains 15 residues. The CDR3 is CASRSGTGVNSPLHF. The CDR3 DNA reads TGTGCCAGCAGATCCGGGACAGGGGTCAATTCACCCCTCCACTTT.

This rearrangement joins TRBV11-1 to TRBJ2-3; 7 nucleotides match TRBD2. Germline lookup yields CDR1 SGHAT and CDR2 FQDESV (reference sequence). CDR3 length: 16 amino acids. J lost 1 base, V lost 3 bases, and 7 bases had no gene match. CDR3 in amino acids: CASSFQRGGGTDTQYF. Here the CDR3 DNA reads TGTGCCAGCAGCTTCCAGCGGGGAGGGGGCACAGATACGCAGTATTTT.

The chain recombines TRBV5-1 with TRBJ2-1; the match to TRBD2 covers 9 bases. J was trimmed by 5 bases and V by 4 bases; bases with no gene match: 10. The germline CDR1 and CDR2 sequences are SGHRS and YFSETQ. The CDR3 has 16 amino acids. CDR3 residues: CASSGGGGALNNEQFF. CDR3 sequence (DNA): TGCGCCAGCAGCGGGGGCGGGGGGGCCCTAAACAATGAGCAGTTCTTC.

This clone showed up just a few times. The V gene is TRBV18, the J gene TRBJ2-7; D gene ambiguous. The V end lost 5 bases, the J end lost 7 bases, and 9 bases lay between the germline ends. CDR3 length: 11 residues. Germline CDR1 reads KGHSH; CDR2 reads LQKENI. CDR3 nucleotides: TGTGCCAGCTCAGGCGTGGGAGAGCAGTACGTC. This codes for CASSGVGEQYV.

The rearrangement joins TRBV10-3 to TRBJ2-2; TRBD2 might be the D (5 bases). The CDR3 has 13 residues. Per the germline V gene, CDR1 is ENHRY and CDR2 is SYGVKD. Between the trimmed V and J ends, which lost 4 bases and 3 bases, there was a span of 6 bases. The CDR3 nucleotides read TGTGCCATCAGTGGGGAGTACACCGGGGAGCTGTTTTTT. The encoded protein is CAISGEYTGELFF.

V and J are TRBV6-5 and TRBJ1-2; maybe TRBD1 (6 bases). Germline-derived CDR1 and CDR2 are MNHEY and SVGAGI. The CDR3 length is 13 residues. The V end was cut by 6 bases, the J end by 4 bases, with 12 bases between. Here the CDR3 reads CASRNGGAYGYTF. CDR3 sequence (DNA): TGTGCCAGCAGAAACGGGGGGGCCTATGGCTACACCTTC.

This chain links TRBV7-9 with TRBJ1-2; 8 bases align to TRBD1. Per germline, CDR1 SEHNR and CDR2 FQNEAQ (reference sequence). The CDR3 has 15 residues. V trimming: 6 bases; J trimming: 8 bases; junction bases outside the gene matches: 14. The CDR3 nucleotides read TGTGCCAGCAGATCATTCGGGACAGGTTCTCCGGGCTACACCTTC. Residues: CASRSFGTGSPGYTF.

The chain employs TRBV5-1 and TRBJ1-6; D gene unclear. CDR3 length equals 14 residues. V lost 4 bases, J lost 7 bases, and 12 bases lay in between. From germline, CDR1 is SGHRS and CDR2 YFSETQ. The CDR3 loop is CASSGEAMNSPLHF. DNA for the CDR3: TGCGCCAGCAGCGGGGAGGCTATGAATTCACCCCTCCACTTT.

CDR3 sequence (DNA): TGTGCCAGCAGCCTGGTGACAGGGAGAAATGAAAAACTGTTTTTT. Translation gives CASSLVTGRNEKLFF. The J gene is TRBJ1-4, the V gene TRBV7-2, with 7 bases aligning to TRBD1. The CDR3 runs to 15 residues. Germline V gives CDR1 SGHTA, CDR2 FQGNSA. V lost 5 bases to trimming and J lost 5 bases; unmatched junction nucleotides: 8.

The chain carries TRBV11-3 and TRBJ2-7; D remains unclear. Trimming stripped 1 base from V and 8 bases from J, with 21 bases between. This CDR3 has 16 amino acids. CDR1 and CDR2 from the germline V gene are SGHNT and YENEEA. CDR3 DNA sequence: TGTGCCAGCAGCTTAGCCCCCTCGAAGCCAGGTAAAAAGCAGTACGTC. Its protein is CASSLAPSKPGKKQYV.

This clone has just one count. The chain uses TRBV7-3 and TRBJ2-4, with TRBD2 identical over 11 bases. The germline gives CDR1 SGHTA, CDR2 FQGTGA. The CDR3 is made up of 16 amino acids. The V and J ends lost 0 bases and 9 bases, in that order; junction bases with no gene match: 7. CDR3 sequence reads: CASSLTIAGGPPIQYF. Here the CDR3 DNA reads TGTGCCAGCAGCTTAACGATAGCGGGAGGGCCGCCCATTCAGTACTTC.

The chain is built from TRBV7-8 and TRBJ1-5; 7 nucleotides agree with TRBD1. This CDR3 spans 16 amino acids. Germline V CDR1 and CDR2: SGHVS, FQNEAQ. V shed 5 bases, J shed 4 bases, and the junction held 11 bases outside the gene matches. DNA for the CDR3: TGTGCCAGCAGCAAAGGGACAGCAAATTTTAATCAGCCCCAGCATTTT. Translation: CASSKGTANFNQPQHF. Full variable domain (missing parts from reference TRBV7-8 and TRBJ1-5): GAGVSQSPRYKVAKRGQDVALRCDPISGHVSLFWYQQALGQGPEFLTYFQNEAQLDKSGLPSDRFFAERPEGSVSTLKIQRTQQEDSAVYLCASSKGTANFNQPQHFGDGTRLSIL.

The rearrangement joins TRBV29-1 to TRBJ2-6; possibly TRBD2 for D (5 bases). Trimming stripped 5 bases from V and 0 bases from J, with 11 bases between. Germline values: CDR1 SQVTM, CDR2 ANQGSEA. This CDR3 region has 15 residues. The CDR3 loop is CSVHPRGSGANVLTF. The CDR3 DNA is TGCAGCGTTCACCCCCGGGGCTCTGGGGCCAACGTCCTGACTTTC.

The V and J genes are TRBV19 and TRBJ2-2; 11 bases agree with TRBD2. The CDR3 sequence is 16 residues long. The germline gives CDR1 LNHDA, CDR2 SQIVND (reference sequence). J gave up 2 bases and V 5 bases, and 4 bases lay outside the gene matches. Written as DNA, the CDR3 is TGTGCCAGTAGTCCGGGACTAGCGGCCAACACCGGGGAGCTGTTTTTT. Amino acid sequence: CASSPGLAANTGELFF.

Note on this clone: Germline is not matched at one junction end, which may reflect a read error. The identical CDR3 is also encoded by other nucleotide sequences in the sample. The V and J genes are TRBV6-5 and TRBJ1-6; D uncertain. Germline loops: CDR1 MNHEY, CDR2 SVGAGI. The CDR3 has 14 amino acids. The CDR3 region is CASRMRENNSPLHF. CDR3 nucleotide sequence: TGTGCCAGCAGGATGAGGGAAAATAATTCCCCCCTCCACTTT.

The chain employs TRBV19 and TRBJ2-1, with D tentatively TRBD2 (6 bases). The V end lost 5 bases, the J end lost 2 bases, and 10 bases lay between the germline ends. This CDR3 comprises 14 residues. Looked up from germline, CDR1 is LNHDA and CDR2 is SQIVND (reference sequence). Here the CDR3 DNA reads TGTGCCAGTAGTGTCTGGGGGGCCTACAATGAGCAGTTCTTC. It yields the protein CASSVWGAYNEQFF.

The rearrangement joins TRBV9 to TRBJ2-3; D gene uncertain. Per germline, CDR1 SGDLS and CDR2 YYNGEE. This CDR3 has 14 residues. Trimming shortened V by 2 bases and J by 0 bases, and 7 bases separated the two germline ends. The CDR3 bases are TGTGCCAGCAGCGTCGTACTTAGCACAGATACGCAGTATTTT. It encodes CASSVVLSTDTQYF.

J is TRBJ2-1 and V is TRBV7-2; 11 bases match TRBD2. The length of the CDR3 is 15 residues. The J segment lost 4 bases and the V segment lost 8 bases, leaving 7 bases of the junction unmatched. Germline CDR1 is SGHTA and CDR2 is FQGNSA. The CDR3 DNA follows: TGTGCCAGCTCCCTGGCTAGCGGGGGGTACAATGAGCAGTTCTTC. Protein: CASSLASGGYNEQFF.

This chain links TRBV7-9 with TRBJ2-1, with 7 nucleotides matching TRBD2. V lost 0 bases, J lost 8 bases, and 10 bases stayed unmatched. Germline CDR1 is SEHNR and CDR2 is FQNEAQ (reference sequence). The CDR3 is 16 residues long. The CDR3 bases are TGTGCCAGCAGCTTAGCTGCGGGAGTGGGGCAAGATGAGCAGTTCTTC. Amino acid sequence: CASSLAAGVGQDEQFF.

The rearrangement joins TRBV5-1 to TRBJ2-7; 7 nucleotides line up with TRBD2. Germline CDR1 SGHRS, CDR2 YFSETQ. Germline trimming cut 4 bases from V and 0 bases from J; bases unmatched to any gene: 16. CDR3 length: 18 amino acids. CDR3 nucleotides: TGCGCCAGCAGCCAAGAGGGCAGCGGGAAGCTTCTCTCCTACGAGCAGTACTTC. This sequence encodes CASSQEGSGKLLSYEQYF. The whole variable domain, filled in from reference TRBV5-1 and TRBJ2-7, reads KAGVTQTPRYLIKTRGQQVTLSCSPISGHRSVSWYQQTPGQGLQFLFEYFSETQRNKGNFPGRFSGRQFSNSRSEMNVSTLELGDSALYLCASSQEGSGKLLSYEQYFGPGTRLTVT.

V gene TRBV7-2 combines with J gene TRBJ2-1; D is perhaps TRBD1 (6 bases). Germline values: CDR1 SGHTA, CDR2 FQGNSA. Trimming stripped 3 bases from V and 9 bases from J, with 15 bases between. The CDR3 spans 14 residues. As DNA, the CDR3 is TGTGCCAGCAGCTTTTCAGGGCAGACAGGTGAGCAGTTCTTC. This codes for CASSFSGQTGEQFF. Filled out from reference TRBV7-2 and TRBJ2-1, the complete variable domain reads GAGVSQSPSNKVTEKGKDVELRCDPISGHTALYWYRQSLGQGLEFLIYFQGNSAPDKSGLPSDRFSAERTGGSVSTLTIQRTQQEDSAVYLCASSFSGQTGEQFFGPGTRLTVL.